This TCR beta chain was retrieved from a study of control samples from healthy donors and cancer patients. The V segment lost 3 bases and the J segment 3 bases; nucleotides outside the gene matches: 5. From germline, CDR1 is SNHLY and CDR2 FYNNEI. The CDR3 has 15 amino acids. Sequencing was performed with immunoSEQ multiplex PCR; in TCRdb, only in-frame clones are kept and a portion is missing. Counted here are about 160,000 clones, around 94% occurring once; the ten biggest clones make up 12% to 15%. The sample taken for sequencing was PBMCs. The V gene is TRBV2, the J gene TRBJ2-3, with 8 positions matching TRBD1. The TCR comes from a man in his sixties with colorectal cancer. CDR3 DNA: TGTGCCAGCAGTGAGTGGACAGGGAAAACAGATACGCAGTATTTT. As protein: CASSEWTGKTDTQYF.